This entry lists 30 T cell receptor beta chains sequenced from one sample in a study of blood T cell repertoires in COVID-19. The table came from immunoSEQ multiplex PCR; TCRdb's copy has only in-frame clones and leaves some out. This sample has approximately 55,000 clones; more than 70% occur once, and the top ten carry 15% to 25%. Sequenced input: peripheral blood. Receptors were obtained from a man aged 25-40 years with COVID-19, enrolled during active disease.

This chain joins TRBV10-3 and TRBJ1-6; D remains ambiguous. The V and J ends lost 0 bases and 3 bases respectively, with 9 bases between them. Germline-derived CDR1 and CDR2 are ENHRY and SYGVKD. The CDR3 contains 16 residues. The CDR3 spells CAISESSGHYNSPLHF. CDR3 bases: TGTGCCATCAGTGAGTCCTCGGGTCACTATAATTCACCCCTCCACTTT.

This CDR3 reads CASRGTNMNTEAFF. The CDR3, as DNA: TGTGCCAGCCGCGGGACGAACATGAACACTGAAGCTTTCTTT. This chain uses TRBV11-3 with TRBJ1-1; D may be TRBD1 (5 bases). This CDR3 contains 14 residues. The V end was cut by 8 bases, the J end by 0 bases, with 13 bases between. Germline loops: CDR1 SGHNT, CDR2 YENEEA.

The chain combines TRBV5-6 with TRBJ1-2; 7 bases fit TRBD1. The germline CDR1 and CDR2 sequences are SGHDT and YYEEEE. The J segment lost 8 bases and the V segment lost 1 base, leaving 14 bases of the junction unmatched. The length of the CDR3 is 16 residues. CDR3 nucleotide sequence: TGTGCCAGCAGCTTGCGGTCAGGGGGAAATCCGGGCGGCTACACCTTC. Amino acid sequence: CASSLRSGGNPGGYTF.

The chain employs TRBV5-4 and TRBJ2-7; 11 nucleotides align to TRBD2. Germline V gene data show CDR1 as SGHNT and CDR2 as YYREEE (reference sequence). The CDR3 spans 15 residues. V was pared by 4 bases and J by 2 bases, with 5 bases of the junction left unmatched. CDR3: CASSRGLAEAYEQYF. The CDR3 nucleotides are TGTGCCAGCAGCCGGGGACTAGCGGAAGCCTACGAGCAGTACTTC.

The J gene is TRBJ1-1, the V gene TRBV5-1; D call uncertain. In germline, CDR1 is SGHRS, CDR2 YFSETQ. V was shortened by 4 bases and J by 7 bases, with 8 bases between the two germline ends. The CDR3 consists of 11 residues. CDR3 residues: CASSGTSEAFF. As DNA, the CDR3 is TGCGCCAGCAGCGGTACCAGTGAAGCTTTCTTT.

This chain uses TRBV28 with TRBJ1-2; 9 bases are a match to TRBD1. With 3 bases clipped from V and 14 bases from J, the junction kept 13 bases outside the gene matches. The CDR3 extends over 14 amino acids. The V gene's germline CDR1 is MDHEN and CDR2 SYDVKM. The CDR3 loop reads CASSLNLGQGIETF. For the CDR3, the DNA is TGTGCCAGCAGTTTGAACCTGGGACAGGGAATCGAGACCTTC.

CDR3 in DNA: TGTGCCAGTACCAAGGACAGGGGGGAGACCCAGTACTTC. It encodes CASTKDRGETQYF. The rearrangement links TRBV19 to TRBJ2-5; 10 bases align to TRBD1. The V gene end was trimmed by 7 bases and the J gene end by 5 bases; junction bases not matched to a gene: 4. Germline V gives CDR1 LNHDA, CDR2 SQIVND (reference sequence). The CDR3 has 13 amino acids.

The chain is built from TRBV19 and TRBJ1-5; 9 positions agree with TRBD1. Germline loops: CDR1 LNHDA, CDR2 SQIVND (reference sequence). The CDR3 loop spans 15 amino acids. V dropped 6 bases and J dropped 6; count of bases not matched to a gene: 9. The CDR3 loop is CASRRDREAAQPQHF. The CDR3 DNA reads TGTGCCAGTAGGAGGGACAGGGAAGCTGCTCAGCCCCAGCATTTT.

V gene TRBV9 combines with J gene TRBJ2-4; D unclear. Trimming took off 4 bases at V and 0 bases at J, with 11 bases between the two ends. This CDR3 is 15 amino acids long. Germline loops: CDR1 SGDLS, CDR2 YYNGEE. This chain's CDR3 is CASSPLASAKNIQYF. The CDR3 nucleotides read TGTGCCAGCAGCCCCCTGGCCTCAGCCAAAAACATTCAGTACTTC.

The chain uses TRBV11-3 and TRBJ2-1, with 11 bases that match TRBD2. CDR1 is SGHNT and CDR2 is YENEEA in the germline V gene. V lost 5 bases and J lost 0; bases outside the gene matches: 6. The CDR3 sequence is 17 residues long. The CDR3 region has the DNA TGTGCCAGCAGCCCCCGACTAGCGGGGAGCTCCTACAATGAGCAGTTCTTC. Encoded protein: CASSPRLAGSSYNEQFF.

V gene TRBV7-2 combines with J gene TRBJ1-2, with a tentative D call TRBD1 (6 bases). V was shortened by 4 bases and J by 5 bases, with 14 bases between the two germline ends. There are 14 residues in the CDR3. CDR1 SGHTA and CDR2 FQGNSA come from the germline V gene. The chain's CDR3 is CASSSGQLRYGYTF. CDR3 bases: TGTGCCAGCAGCTCTGGACAGCTGAGGTATGGCTACACCTTC.

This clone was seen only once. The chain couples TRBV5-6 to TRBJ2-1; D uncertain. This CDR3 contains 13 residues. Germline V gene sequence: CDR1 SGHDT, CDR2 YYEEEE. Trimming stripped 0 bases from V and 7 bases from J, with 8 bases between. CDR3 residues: CASSLGPRNEQFF. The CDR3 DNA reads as TGTGCCAGCAGCTTGGGCCCGAGAAATGAGCAGTTCTTC.

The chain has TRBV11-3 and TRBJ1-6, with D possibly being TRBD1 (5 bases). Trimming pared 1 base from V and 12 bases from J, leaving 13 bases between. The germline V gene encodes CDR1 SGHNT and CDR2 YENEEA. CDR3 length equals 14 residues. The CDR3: CASSLARATQPLHF. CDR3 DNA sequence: TGTGCCAGCAGCTTAGCCAGGGCGACCCAACCCCTCCACTTT.

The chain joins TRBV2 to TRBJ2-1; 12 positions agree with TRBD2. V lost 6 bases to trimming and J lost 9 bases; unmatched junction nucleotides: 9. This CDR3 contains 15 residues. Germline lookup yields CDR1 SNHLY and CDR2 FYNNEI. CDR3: CASRPLAGGPVEQFF. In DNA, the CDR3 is TGTGCCAGCAGACCTCTAGCGGGAGGGCCTGTTGAGCAGTTCTTC. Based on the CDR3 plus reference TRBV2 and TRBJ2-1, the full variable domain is EPEVTQTPSHQVTQMGQEVILRCVPISNHLYFYWYRQILGQKVEFLVSFYNNEISEKSEIFDDQFSVERPDGSNFTLKIRSTKLEDSAMYFCASRPLAGGPVEQFFGPGTRLTVL.

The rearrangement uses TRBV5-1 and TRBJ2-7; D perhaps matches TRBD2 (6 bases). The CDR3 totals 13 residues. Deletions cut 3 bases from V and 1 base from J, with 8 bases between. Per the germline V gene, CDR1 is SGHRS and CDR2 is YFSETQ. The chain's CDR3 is CASSWGGSYEQYF. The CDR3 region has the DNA TGCGCCAGCAGCTGGGGAGGTTCCTACGAGCAGTACTTC.

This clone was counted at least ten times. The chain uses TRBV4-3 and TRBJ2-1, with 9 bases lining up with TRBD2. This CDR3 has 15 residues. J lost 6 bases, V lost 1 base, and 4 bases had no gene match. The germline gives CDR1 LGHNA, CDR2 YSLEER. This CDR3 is CASSQVFSGGNEQFF. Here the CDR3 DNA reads TGCGCCAGCAGCCAAGTTTTTAGCGGGGGCAATGAGCAGTTCTTC.

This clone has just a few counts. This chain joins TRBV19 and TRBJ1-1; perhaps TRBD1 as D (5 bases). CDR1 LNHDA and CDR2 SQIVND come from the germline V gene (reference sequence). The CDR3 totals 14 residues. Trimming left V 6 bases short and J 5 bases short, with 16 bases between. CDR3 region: CASSDSFRGTEAFF. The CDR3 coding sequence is TGTGCCAGTAGCGACAGCTTCCGGGGGACTGAAGCTTTCTTT.

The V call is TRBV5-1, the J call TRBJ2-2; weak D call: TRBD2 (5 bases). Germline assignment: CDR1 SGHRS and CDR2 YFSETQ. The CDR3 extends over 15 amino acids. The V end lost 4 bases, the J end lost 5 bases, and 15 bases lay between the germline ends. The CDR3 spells CASSGKWTETGELFF. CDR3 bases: TGCGCCAGCAGCGGCAAGTGGACTGAGACCGGGGAGCTGTTTTTT.

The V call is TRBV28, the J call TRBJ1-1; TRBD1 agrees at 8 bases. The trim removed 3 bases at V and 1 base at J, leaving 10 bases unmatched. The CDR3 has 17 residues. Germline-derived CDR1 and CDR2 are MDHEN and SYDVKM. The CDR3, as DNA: TGTGCCAGCAGTTTTGCTGGACAGGGTGGGTGGAACACTGAAGCTTTCTTT. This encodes CASSFAGQGGWNTEAFF.

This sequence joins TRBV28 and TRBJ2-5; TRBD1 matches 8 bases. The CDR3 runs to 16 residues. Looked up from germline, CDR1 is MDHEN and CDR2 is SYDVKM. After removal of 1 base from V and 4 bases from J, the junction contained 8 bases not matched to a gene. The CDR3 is CASSLSGQGAAETQYF. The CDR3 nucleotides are TGTGCCAGCAGTTTATCGGGGCAGGGGGCGGCAGAGACCCAGTACTTC. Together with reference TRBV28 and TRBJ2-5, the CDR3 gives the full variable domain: DVKVTQSSRYLVKRTGEKVFLECVQDMDHENMFWYRQDPGLGLRLIYFSYDVKMKEKGDIPEGYSVSREKKERFSLILESASTNQTSMYLCASSLSGQGAAETQYFGPGTRLLVL.

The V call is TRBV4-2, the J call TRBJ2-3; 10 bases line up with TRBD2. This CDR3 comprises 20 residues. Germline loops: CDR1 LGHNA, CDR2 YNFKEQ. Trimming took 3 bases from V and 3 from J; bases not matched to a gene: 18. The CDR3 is CASSQAQLAGRWGSTDTQYF. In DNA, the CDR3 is TGTGCCAGCAGCCAGGCCCAACTAGCGGGGCGATGGGGGTCAACAGATACGCAGTATTTT.

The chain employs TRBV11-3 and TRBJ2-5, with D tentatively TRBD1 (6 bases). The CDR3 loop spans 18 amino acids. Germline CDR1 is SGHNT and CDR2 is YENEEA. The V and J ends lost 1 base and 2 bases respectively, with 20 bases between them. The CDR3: CASSLVVGRGVSQETQYF. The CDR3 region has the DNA TGTGCCAGCAGCTTAGTAGTCGGCAGGGGCGTCTCTCAAGAGACCCAGTACTTC.

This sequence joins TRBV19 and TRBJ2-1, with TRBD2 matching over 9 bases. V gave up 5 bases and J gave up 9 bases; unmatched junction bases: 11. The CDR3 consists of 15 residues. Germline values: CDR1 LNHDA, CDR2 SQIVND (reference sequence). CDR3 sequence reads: CASSPLAGVRGEQFF. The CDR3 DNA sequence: TGTGCCAGTAGTCCCTTAGCGGGAGTGAGAGGTGAGCAGTTCTTC.

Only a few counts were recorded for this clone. CDR3 sequence: CASGGGSEQFF. The CDR3 DNA reads as TGTGCAAGTGGAGGGGGCAGTGAGCAGTTCTTC. The chain has TRBV19 and TRBJ2-1, with a possible D match to TRBD1 (7 bases). From germline, CDR1 is LNHDA and CDR2 SQIVND (reference sequence). The CDR3 consists of 11 residues. Using reference TRBV19 and TRBJ2-1 for the parts outside the CDR3, the full variable domain is DGGITQSPKYLFRKEGQNVTLSCEQNLNHDAMYWYRQDPGQGLRLIYYSQIVNDFQKGDIAEGYSVSREKKESFPLTVTSAQKNPTAFYLCASGGGSEQFFGPGTRLTVL.

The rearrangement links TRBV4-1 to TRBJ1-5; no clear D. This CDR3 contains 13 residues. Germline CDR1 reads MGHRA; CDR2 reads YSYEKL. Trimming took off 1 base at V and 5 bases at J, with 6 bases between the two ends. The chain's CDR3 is CASSQVRDQPQHF. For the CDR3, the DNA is TGCGCCAGCAGCCAAGTGAGGGATCAGCCCCAGCATTTT.

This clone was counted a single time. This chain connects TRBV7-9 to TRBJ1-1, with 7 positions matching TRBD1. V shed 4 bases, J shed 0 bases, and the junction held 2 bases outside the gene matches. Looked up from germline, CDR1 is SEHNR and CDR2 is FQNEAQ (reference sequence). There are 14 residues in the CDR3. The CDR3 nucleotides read TGTGCCAGCAGCTGGGGACAGCTGAACACTGAAGCTTTCTTT. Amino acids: CASSWGQLNTEAFF.

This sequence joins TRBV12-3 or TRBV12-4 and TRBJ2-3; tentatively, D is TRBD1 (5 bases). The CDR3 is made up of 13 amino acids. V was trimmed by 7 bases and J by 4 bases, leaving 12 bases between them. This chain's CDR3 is CASTRGNSDTQYF. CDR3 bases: TGTGCCAGCACTAGGGGAAATTCAGATACGCAGTATTTT.

The CDR3 sequence is CASTLSGHYEQYF. In DNA form, the CDR3 reads TGTGCCAGCACCTTGTCTGGACACTACGAGCAGTACTTC. The genes are TRBV6-6 and TRBJ2-7; perhaps TRBD1 as D (5 bases). CDR3 size: 13 residues. CDR1 MNHNY and CDR2 SVGAGI come from the germline V gene (reference sequence). V was shortened by 7 bases and J by 3 bases, with 13 bases between the two germline ends.

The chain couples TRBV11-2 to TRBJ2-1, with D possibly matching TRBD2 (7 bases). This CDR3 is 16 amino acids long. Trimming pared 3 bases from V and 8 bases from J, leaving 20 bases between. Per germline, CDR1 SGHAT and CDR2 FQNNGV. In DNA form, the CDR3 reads TGTGCCAGCAGCTTTCTCCGGGGGGCGTCAGGCCATGAGCAGTTCTTC. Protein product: CASSFLRGASGHEQFF.

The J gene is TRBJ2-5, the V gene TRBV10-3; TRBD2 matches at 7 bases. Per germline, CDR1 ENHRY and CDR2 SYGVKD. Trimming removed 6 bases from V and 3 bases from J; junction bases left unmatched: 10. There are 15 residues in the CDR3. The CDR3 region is CAIRPGLLEEETQYF. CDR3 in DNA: TGTGCCATCAGGCCGGGACTACTGGAGGAAGAGACCCAGTACTTC.